The present entry profiles one T cell receptor beta chain with its context. Data came from immunoSEQ multiplex PCR; TCRdb stores just in-frame clones and leaves some out. The repertoire holds about 140,000 clones, with roughly 89% as singletons. This specimen belongs to a study of blood T cell repertoires in COVID-19. Germline CDR1 is LNHDA and CDR2 is SQIVND (reference sequence). This CDR3 has 12 residues. V lost 7 bases and J lost 2, with 7 bases in between. The source is a middle-aged woman with acute or convalescent COVID-19. The chain couples TRBV19 to TRBJ2-3; unclear D gene. Sequencing input: peripheral blood. The DNA of the CDR3 is TGTGCCAGTAACGACTTCACAGATACGCAGTATTTT. Protein: CASNDFTDTQYF.